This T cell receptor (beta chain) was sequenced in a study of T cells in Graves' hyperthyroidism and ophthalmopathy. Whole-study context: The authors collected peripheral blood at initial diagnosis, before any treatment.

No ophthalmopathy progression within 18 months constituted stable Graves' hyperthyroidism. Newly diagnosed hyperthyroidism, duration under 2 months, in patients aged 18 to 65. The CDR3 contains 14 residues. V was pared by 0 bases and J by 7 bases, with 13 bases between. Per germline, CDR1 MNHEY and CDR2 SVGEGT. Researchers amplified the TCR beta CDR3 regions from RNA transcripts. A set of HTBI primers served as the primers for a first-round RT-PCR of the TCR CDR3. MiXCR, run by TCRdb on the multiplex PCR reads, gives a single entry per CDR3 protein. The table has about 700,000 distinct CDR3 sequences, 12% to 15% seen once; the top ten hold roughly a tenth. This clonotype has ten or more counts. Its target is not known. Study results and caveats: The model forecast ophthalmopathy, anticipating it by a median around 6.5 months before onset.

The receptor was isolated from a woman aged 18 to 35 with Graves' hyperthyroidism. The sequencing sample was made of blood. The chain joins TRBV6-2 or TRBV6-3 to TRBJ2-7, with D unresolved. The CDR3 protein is CASSYSGKVGEQYF. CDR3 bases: TGTGCCAGCAGTTACTCGGGGAAGGTAGGGGAGCAGTACTTC.